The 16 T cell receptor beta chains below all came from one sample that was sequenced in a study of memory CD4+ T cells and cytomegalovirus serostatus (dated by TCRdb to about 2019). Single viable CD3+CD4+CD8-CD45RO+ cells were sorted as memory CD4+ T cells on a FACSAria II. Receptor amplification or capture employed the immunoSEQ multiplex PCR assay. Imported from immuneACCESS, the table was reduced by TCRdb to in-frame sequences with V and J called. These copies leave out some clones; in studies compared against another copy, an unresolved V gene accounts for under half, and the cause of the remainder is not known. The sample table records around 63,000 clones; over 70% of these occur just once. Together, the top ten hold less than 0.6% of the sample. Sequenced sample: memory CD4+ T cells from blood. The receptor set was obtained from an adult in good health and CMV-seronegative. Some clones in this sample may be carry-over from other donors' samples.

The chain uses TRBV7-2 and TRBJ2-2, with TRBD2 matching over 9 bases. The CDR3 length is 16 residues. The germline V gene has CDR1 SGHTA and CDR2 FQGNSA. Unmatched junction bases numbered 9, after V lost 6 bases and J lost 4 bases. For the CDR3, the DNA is TGTGCCAGCAGAGGGGGGACTAGCTTAGGCACCGGGGAGCTGTTTTTT. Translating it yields CASRGGTSLGTGELFF.

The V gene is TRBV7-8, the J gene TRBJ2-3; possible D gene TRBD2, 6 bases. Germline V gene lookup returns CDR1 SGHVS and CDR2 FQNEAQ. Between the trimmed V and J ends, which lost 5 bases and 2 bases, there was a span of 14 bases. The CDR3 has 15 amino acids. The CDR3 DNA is TGTGCCAGCAGCGGAGCGGGTTGGATCACAGATACGCAGTATTTT. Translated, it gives CASSGAGWITDTQYF.

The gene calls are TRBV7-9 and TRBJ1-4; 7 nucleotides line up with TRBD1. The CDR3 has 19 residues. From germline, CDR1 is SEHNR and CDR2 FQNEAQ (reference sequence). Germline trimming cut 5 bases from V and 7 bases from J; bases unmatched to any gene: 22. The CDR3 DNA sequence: TGTGCCAGCAGCCCAGGGGGGCTCAGGGGCCCGGTGAGATCTGAAAAACTGTTTTTT. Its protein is CASSPGGLRGPVRSEKLFF.

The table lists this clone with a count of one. CDR3 residues: CAISATAGRTEAFF. The CDR3 DNA follows: TGTGCCATCAGCGCTACAGCAGGTAGGACTGAAGCTTTCTTT. The chain uses TRBV10-3 and TRBJ1-1; no definite D call. This CDR3 spans 14 amino acids. Germline V CDR1 and CDR2: ENHRY, SYGVKD. Trimming removed 6 bases at V and 5 bases at J, with 16 bases between.

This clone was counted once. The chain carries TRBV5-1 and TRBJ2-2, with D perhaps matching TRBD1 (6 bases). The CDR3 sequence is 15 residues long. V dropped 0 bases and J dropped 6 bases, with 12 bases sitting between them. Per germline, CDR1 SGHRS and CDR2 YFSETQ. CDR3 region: CASSLAGQGPGELFF. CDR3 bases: TGCGCCAGCAGCTTGGCCGGGCAGGGGCCCGGGGAGCTGTTTTTT.

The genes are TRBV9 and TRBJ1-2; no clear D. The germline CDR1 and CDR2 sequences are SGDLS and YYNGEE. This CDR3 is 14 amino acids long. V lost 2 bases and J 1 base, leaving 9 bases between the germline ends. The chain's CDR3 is CASSVGVLNYGYTF. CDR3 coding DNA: TGTGCCAGCAGCGTCGGGGTCCTTAACTATGGCTACACCTTC.

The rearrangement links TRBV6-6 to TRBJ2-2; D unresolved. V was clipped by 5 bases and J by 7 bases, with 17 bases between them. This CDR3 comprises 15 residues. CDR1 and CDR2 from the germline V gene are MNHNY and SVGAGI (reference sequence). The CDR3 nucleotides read TGTGCCAGCAGTCCACTCGGTCTAGATGGCGGGGAGCTGTTTTTT. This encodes CASSPLGLDGGELFF.

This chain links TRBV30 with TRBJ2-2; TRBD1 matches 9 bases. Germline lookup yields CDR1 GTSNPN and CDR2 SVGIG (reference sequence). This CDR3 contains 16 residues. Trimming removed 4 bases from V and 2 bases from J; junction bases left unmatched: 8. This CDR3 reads CAWNKEGQGNTGELFF. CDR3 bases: TGTGCCTGGAACAAAGAGGGACAGGGAAACACCGGGGAGCTGTTTTTT.

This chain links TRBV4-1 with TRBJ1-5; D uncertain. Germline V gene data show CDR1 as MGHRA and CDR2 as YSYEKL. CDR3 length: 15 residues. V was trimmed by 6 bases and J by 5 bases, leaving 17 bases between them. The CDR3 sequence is CASSATPTPYQPQHF. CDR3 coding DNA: TGCGCCAGCAGTGCGACACCCACCCCGTATCAGCCCCAGCATTTT.

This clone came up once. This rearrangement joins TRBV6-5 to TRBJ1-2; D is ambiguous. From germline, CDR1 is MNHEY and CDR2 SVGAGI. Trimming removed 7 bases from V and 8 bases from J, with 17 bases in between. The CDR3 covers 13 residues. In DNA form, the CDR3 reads TGTGCCAGCACCCCAGACTCATCCCGGGGCTACACCTTC. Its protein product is CASTPDSSRGYTF.

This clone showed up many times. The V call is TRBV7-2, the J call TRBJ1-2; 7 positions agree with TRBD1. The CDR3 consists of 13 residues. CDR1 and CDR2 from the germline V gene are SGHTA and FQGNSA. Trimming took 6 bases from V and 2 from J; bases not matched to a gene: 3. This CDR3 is CASRVDRNYGYTF. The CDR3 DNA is TGTGCCAGCAGGGTGGACAGGAACTATGGCTACACCTTC.

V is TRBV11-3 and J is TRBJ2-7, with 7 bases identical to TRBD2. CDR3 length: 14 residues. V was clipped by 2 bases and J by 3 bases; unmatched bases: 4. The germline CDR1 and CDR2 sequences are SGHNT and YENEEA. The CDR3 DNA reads TGTGCCAGCAGCTTAAGGGAGGGTGACTACGAGCAGTACTTC. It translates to CASSLREGDYEQYF.

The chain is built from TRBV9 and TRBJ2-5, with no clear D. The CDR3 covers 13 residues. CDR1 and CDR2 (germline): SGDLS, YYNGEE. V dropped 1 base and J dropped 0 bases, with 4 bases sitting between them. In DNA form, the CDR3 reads TGTGCCAGCAGCGTATCTTACCAAGAGACCCAGTACTTC. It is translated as CASSVSYQETQYF.

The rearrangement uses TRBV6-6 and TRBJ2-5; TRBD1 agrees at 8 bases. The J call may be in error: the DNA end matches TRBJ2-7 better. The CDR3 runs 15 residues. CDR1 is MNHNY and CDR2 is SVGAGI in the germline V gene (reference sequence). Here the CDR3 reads CASNDRRQGIYEQYF. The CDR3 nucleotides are TGTGCCAGCAACGACAGAAGACAGGGGATCTACGAGCAGTACTTC.

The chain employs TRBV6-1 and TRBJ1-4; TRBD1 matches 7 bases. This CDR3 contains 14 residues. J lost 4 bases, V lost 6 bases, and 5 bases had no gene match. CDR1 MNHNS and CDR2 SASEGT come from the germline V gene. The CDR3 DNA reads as TGTGCCAGCAGCTCCGGGACAGATAATGAAAAACTGTTTTTT. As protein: CASSSGTDNEKLFF.

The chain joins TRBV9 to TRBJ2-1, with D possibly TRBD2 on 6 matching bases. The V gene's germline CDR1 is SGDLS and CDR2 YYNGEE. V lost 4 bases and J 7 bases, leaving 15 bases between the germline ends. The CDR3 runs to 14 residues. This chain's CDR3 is CASSTLAVGNEQFF. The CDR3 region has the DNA TGTGCCAGCAGCACACTAGCTGTCGGGAATGAGCAGTTCTTC.